This TCR beta chain was sequenced for a study of T cell repertoires in ileal Crohn's disease. Study information: All patients had surgery for stricturing (about 60%) or penetrating (around 39%) disease.

As concerns this clone: Its cognate antigen is unknown.

Findings and limits, study-wide: Clonal expansions were more frequent in active smokers than non-smokers at surgery. All patients with clonality above 26.8% had endoscopic recurrence. Compared with CD4 T cells, sorted CD8 cells carried more expanded clones.

Method: immunoSEQ multiplex PCR; TCRdb's copy keeps in-frame clones and lacks some. Among approximately 13,000 clones, about 73% were seen once, and the ten largest hold 3.5% to 4.5%. The germline V gene has CDR1 SGHRS and CDR2 YFSETQ. This CDR3 has 15 amino acids. Germline trimming cut 0 bases from V and 5 bases from J; bases unmatched to any gene: 6. This receptor was identified in an adult with Crohn's disease. The V and J genes are TRBV5-1 and TRBJ2-7; 9 bases align to TRBD1. Sequencing was done on a sample of ileal tissue. In DNA, the CDR3 is TGCGCCAGCAGCTTGGTAGGGACAGGGTCGAACGAGCAGTACTTC. Residues: CASSLVGTGSNEQYF.